This T cell receptor beta chain is drawn from a study of cytomegalovirus exposure and HLA in healthy donors. Study outcomes and limitations: The study found most TCR sequences rare, yet found some public TCRs in many donors.

With regard to this clone: The antigen is unknown.

Looked up from germline, CDR1 is MNHNS and CDR2 is SASEGT. Trimming cost V 7 bases and J 6 bases, with 22 bases left between them. This CDR3 contains 15 residues. Method: immunoSEQ multiplex PCR; TCRdb's copy keeps in-frame clones and lacks some. The repertoire holds a few hundred thousand clones, with nearly 90% as singletons. The rearrangement joins TRBV6-1 to TRBJ2-7; TRBD2 is a possible D gene (6 bases). Specimen: PBMCs. This TCR came from a woman under 30 in good health and CMV-seronegative. DNA of the CDR3: TGTGCCAGCACCCCAGGCGGGACCAGCTCCCGCGAGCAGTACTTC. As protein: CASTPGGTSSREQYF.